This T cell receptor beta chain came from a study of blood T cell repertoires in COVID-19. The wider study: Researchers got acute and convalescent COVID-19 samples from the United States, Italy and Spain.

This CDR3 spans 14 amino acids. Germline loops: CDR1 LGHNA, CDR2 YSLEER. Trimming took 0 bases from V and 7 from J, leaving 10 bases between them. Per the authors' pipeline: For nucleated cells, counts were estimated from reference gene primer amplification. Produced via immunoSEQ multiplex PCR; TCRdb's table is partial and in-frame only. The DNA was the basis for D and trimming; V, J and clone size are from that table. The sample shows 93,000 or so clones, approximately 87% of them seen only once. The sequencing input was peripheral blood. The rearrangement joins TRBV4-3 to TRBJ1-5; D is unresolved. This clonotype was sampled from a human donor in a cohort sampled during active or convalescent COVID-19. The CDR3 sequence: CASSQDAGSQPQHF. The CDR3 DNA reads TGCGCCAGCAGCCAAGATGCGGGTTCCCAGCCCCAGCATTTT.